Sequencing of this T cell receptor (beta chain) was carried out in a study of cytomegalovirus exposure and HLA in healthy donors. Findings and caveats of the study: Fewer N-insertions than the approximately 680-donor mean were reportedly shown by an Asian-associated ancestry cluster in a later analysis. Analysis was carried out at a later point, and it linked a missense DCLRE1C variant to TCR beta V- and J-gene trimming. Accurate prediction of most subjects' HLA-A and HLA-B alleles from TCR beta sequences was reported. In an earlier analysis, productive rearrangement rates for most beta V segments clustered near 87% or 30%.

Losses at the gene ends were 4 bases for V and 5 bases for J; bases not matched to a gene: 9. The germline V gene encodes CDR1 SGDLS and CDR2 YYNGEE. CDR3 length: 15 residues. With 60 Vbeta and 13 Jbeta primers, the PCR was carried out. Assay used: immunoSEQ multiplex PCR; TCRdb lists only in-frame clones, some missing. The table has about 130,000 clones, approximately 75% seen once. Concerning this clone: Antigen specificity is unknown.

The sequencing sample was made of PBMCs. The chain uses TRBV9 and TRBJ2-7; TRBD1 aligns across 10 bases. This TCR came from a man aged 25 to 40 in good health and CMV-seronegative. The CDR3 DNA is TGTGCCAGCAGCCCCCGGGACAGGGGAATTCACGAGCAGTACTTC. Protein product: CASSPRDRGIHEQYF.